The source of this TCR beta chain is a study of cytomegalovirus exposure and HLA in healthy donors. Both 60 Vbeta primers and 13 Jbeta primers went into the PCR. Clones were sequenced by immunoSEQ multiplex PCR, and TCRdb holds only the in-frame ones, with some missing. The sample yields roughly 290,000 clones, about 80% seen once. This CDR3 contains 13 residues. V was pared by 5 bases and J by 6 bases, with 13 bases between. Germline-derived CDR1 and CDR2 are MDHEN and SYDVKM. Material for sequencing was PBMCs. The sequence was obtained from a girl aged 2-15 years in good health and CMV-seronegative. The V and J genes are TRBV28 and TRBJ1-2; D not certain. Here the CDR3 reads CASSTTSFDGYTF. Here the CDR3 DNA reads TGTGCCAGCAGTACGACTTCTTTTGATGGCTACACCTTC.